This TCR beta chain was sequenced in a study of OX40 agonist ivuxolimab in advanced cancers. CDR3 length equals 12 residues. The germline V and J ends were trimmed by 6 bases and 8 bases, with 13 bases remaining between them. Germline CDR1 is MDHEN and CDR2 is SYDVKM. Study-level results: Some of the lowest clonal expansion was seen in partial responders at 0.1-3.0 mg/kg. CD8+ T cells (on average) carried more expanded clones than CD4+ T cells. Blood T cells, both CD4+ and CD8+, expanded clonally by week 6 at 0.1 to 3.0 mg/kg.

The data were produced by immunoSEQ multiplex PCR, yet TCRdb's version contains in-frame clones alone and is incomplete. The sample lists 75,000 to 100,000 clones, 80% to 90% occurring once. On this clone itself: What it recognizes is unknown.

The chain uses TRBV28 and TRBJ1-1; D is unclear. The TCR originated in an adult with an advanced solid tumor such as melanoma, head and neck, liver or kidney cancer. Sequencing was performed on CD4+ or CD8+ T cells sorted from blood, taken in a trial of the OX40 agonist ivuxolimab. CDR3: CASSVLGPEAFF. The CDR3 nucleotides are TGTGCCAGCAGCGTTTTGGGCCCCGAAGCTTTCTTT.